This T cell receptor beta chain was retrieved from a study of tumor-infiltrating lymphocytes in localized non-small cell lung cancer. With regard to this clone: Its target is unknown.

Study-wide results and caveats: TCR sequencing covered a subset of patients with enough tissue. Tumors had more T cell infiltration than uninvolved lung, per TCRbeta sequencing and CD3 counts.

The table came from immunoSEQ multiplex PCR; TCRdb's copy has only in-frame clones and leaves some out. The sample has approximately 12,000 clones; roughly 70% are singletons. With 4 bases removed from V and 1 base from J, the gap between germline ends came to 17 bases. Per the germline V gene, CDR1 is MGHRA and CDR2 is YSYEKL. CDR3 length: 18 amino acids. The chain combines TRBV4-1 with TRBJ2-6; D may match TRBD1 or TRBD2 (5 bases each). The TCR sequence derives from a human donor with non-small cell lung cancer. The specimen was uninvolved lung tissue not adjacent to the tumor. The CDR3 DNA reads TGCGCCAGCAGCCGAGCCGGGGCGCCAACATCTGGGGCCAACGTCCTGACTTTC. Translation gives CASSRAGAPTSGANVLTF.